These 13 T cell receptor beta chains came from one sample sequenced in a study of blood T cell repertoires in COVID-19. Sequenced by immunoSEQ multiplex PCR; TCRdb stores in-frame clones only, minus some. The data contain about 210,000 clones, about 83% of them singletons. Sequencing input: PBMCs or T cells enriched from blood (not recorded which). The source of these receptors is a woman in her twenties or thirties who had been exposed to COVID-19.

This sequence joins TRBV7-8 and TRBJ1-1; tentative D call: TRBD1 (5 bases). V was shortened by 5 bases and J by 0 bases, with 19 bases between the two germline ends. Germline V gene lookup returns CDR1 SGHVS and CDR2 FQNEAQ. This CDR3 is 17 amino acids long. The CDR3 DNA reads as TGTGCCAGCAGCCCTGGGGGGACGGAAAGACTGAACACTGAAGCTTTCTTT. This gives the protein CASSPGGTERLNTEAFF.

The chain links TRBV15 to TRBJ2-3; D may be TRBD1 (6 bases). The germline gives CDR1 LNHNV, CDR2 YYDKDF (reference sequence). V was clipped by 1 base and J by 0 bases, with 11 bases between them. The CDR3 covers 16 residues. Here the CDR3 reads CATSRGTATSTDTQYF. CDR3 DNA sequence: TGTGCCACCAGCAGAGGGACAGCAACTAGCACAGATACGCAGTATTTT.

In DNA, the CDR3 is TGTGCCAGCAGCCCAGCTCCAGCGGGGGGAATCTACGAGCAGTACTTC. This codes for CASSPAPAGGIYEQYF. The rearrangement links TRBV7-6 to TRBJ2-7, with 9 bases lining up with TRBD2. V was clipped by 5 bases and J by 3 bases; unmatched bases: 11. This CDR3 contains 16 residues. CDR1 SGHVS and CDR2 FNYEAQ come from the germline V gene.

This rearrangement joins TRBV5-6 to TRBJ2-7, with 7 nucleotides matching TRBD2. The J segment lost 6 bases and the V segment lost 6 bases, leaving 12 bases of the junction unmatched. The CDR3 has 14 amino acids. In germline, CDR1 is SGHDT, CDR2 YYEEEE. The CDR3 is CASTLWGGYSEQYF. In DNA form, the CDR3 reads TGTGCCAGCACCCTTTGGGGGGGATACTCCGAGCAGTACTTC.

The chain combines TRBV5-4 with TRBJ2-1; TRBD2 matches 8 bases. Germline lookup yields CDR1 SGHNT and CDR2 YYREEE (reference sequence). The J segment lost 9 bases and the V segment lost 1 base, leaving 9 bases of the junction unmatched. CDR3 length: 15 residues. CDR3 sequence (DNA): TGTGCCAGCAGCTTGCCGTTGAGTAGCGGGGTTGAGCAGTTCTTC. The encoded protein is CASSLPLSSGVEQFF.

This chain links TRBV27 with TRBJ2-7, with D perhaps TRBD2 (5 bases). V lost 4 bases, J lost 1 base, and 8 bases lay in between. This CDR3 comprises 13 residues. Germline CDR1 reads MNHEY; CDR2 reads SMNVEV (reference sequence). In nucleotides, the CDR3 is TGTGCCAGCAGTTATCAGCGGTCCTACGAGCAGTACTTC. Translated, it gives CASSYQRSYEQYF.

The chain is built from TRBV3-1 (or the pseudogene TRBV3-2) and TRBJ1-3; D gene unclear. Germline CDR1 is LGHDT and CDR2 is YNNKEL (reference sequence). V was pared by 6 bases and J by 0 bases, with 6 bases between. The CDR3 covers 13 residues. The DNA of the CDR3 is TGTGCCAGCAGGGTTAGCTCTGGAAACACCATATATTTT. Its protein is CASRVSSGNTIYF.

The rearrangement joins TRBV3-1 (or the pseudogene TRBV3-2) to TRBJ2-3; D not resolved. This CDR3 has 14 amino acids. CDR1 and CDR2 (germline): LGHDT, YNNKEL (reference sequence). Trimming took 2 bases from V and 2 from J, leaving 8 bases between them. The CDR3 sequence: CASSQIELTDTQYF. CDR3 bases: TGTGCCAGCAGCCAAATCGAGCTCACAGATACGCAGTATTTT.

The rearrangement uses TRBV29-1 and TRBJ2-7; tentative D call: TRBD2 (6 bases). CDR1 is SQVTM and CDR2 is ANQGSEA in the germline V gene. Trimming shortened V by 4 bases and J by 2 bases, and 12 bases separated the two germline ends. CDR3 length: 13 amino acids. CDR3 bases: TGCAGCGTTGTCGGAGCGGGCCCCTACGAGCAGTACTTC. It is translated as CSVVGAGPYEQYF.

The chain carries TRBV10-2 and TRBJ2-3; D possibly corresponds to TRBD1 (6 bases). The CDR3 loop spans 16 amino acids. With 6 bases removed from V and 0 bases from J, the gap between germline ends came to 16 bases. From germline, CDR1 is WSHSY and CDR2 SAAADI. The CDR3 DNA reads TGCGCCAGCAGAGCCGGACAGTCCACTAGCACAGATACGCAGTATTTT. Translated: CASRAGQSTSTDTQYF.

This clone showed up just once. DNA for the CDR3: TGCAGCGTCCTAGGGGGGGAATCAGATACGCAGTATTTT. This sequence encodes CSVLGGESDTQYF. V usage is TRBV29-1 and J usage is TRBJ2-3, with a weak D call TRBD2 (7 bases). CDR1 SQVTM and CDR2 ANQGSEA come from the germline V gene. The CDR3 is made up of 13 amino acids. V lost 6 bases and J lost 4, with 14 bases in between.

The chain is built from TRBV9 and TRBJ2-5; 14 bases are a match to TRBD2. This CDR3 is built from 18 residues. V was clipped by 5 bases and J by 4 bases; unmatched bases: 13. Per the germline V gene, CDR1 is SGDLS and CDR2 is YYNGEE. In DNA, the CDR3 is TGTGCCAGCAGTGAGATTGGGACTAGCGGGGGAGGTGGAGAGACCCAGTACTTC. Its protein is CASSEIGTSGGGGETQYF.

The rearrangement links TRBV9 to TRBJ1-2; 7 bases fit TRBD1. The length of the CDR3 is 11 residues. CDR1 and CDR2 from the germline V gene are SGDLS and YYNGEE. V dropped 2 bases and J dropped 10; count of bases not matched to a gene: 2. The CDR3 DNA sequence: TGTGCCAGCAGCGTCGACAGGGACTACACCTTC. It yields the protein CASSVDRDYTF.